The 20 T cell receptor beta chains given below trace back to one sample, sequenced in a study of T cell changes during pregnancy in multiple sclerosis. Libraries were prepared by immunoSEQ multiplex PCR; TCRdb keeps only in-frame clonotypes and omits some of them. In the table there are tens of thousands of clones, around 90% of which are singletons. The specimen was CD4+ T cells from peripheral blood mononuclear cells, collected after pregnancy. The origin of the receptors is a female donor in good health, enrolled as a control in a pregnancy study.

The rearrangement links TRBV21-1 to TRBJ2-3; TRBD2 is the table's D call and was not checked against the DNA. TRBV21-1 is described as a pseudogene. The CDR3 loop spans 14 amino acids. The DNA of the CDR3 is TGTGCCACCCTCACGGGGGGGGATGCAGATACGCAGTATTTT. Its translation: CATLTGGDADTQYF.

The chain links TRBV18 to TRBJ2-5; TRBD1 might be the D (6 bases). V lost 5 bases and J 3 bases, leaving 10 bases between the germline ends. CDR3 length: 13 residues. CDR1 and CDR2 (germline): KGHSH, LQKENI. CDR3 residues: CASSRTEEETQYF. The CDR3 bases are TGTGCCAGCTCAAGGACAGAGGAAGAGACCCAGTACTTC.

V gene TRBV18 combines with J gene TRBJ2-7; TRBD1 agrees at 9 bases. The CDR3 contains 13 residues. The junction had 3 bases not matched to a gene; V was cut back by 4 bases and J by 5 bases. Germline-derived CDR1 and CDR2 are KGHSH and LQKENI. CDR3 DNA: TGTGCCAGCTCACGGGACAGGGCGGACGAGCAGTACTTC. Translation gives CASSRDRADEQYF.

This sequence joins TRBV18 and TRBJ2-7, with D uncertain. V lost 3 bases to trimming and J lost 5 bases, with 8 bases between them. CDR3 length: 12 amino acids. CDR1 is KGHSH and CDR2 is LQKENI in the germline V gene. The CDR3 here is CASSPSLHEQYF. Here the CDR3 DNA reads TGTGCCAGCTCACCGAGTCTCCACGAGCAGTACTTC.

J is TRBJ2-7 and V is TRBV7-9; TRBD1 matches at 12 bases. The CDR3 length is 16 residues. The germline gives CDR1 SEHNR, CDR2 FQNEAQ (reference sequence). V dropped 5 bases and J dropped 3; count of bases not matched to a gene: 8. DNA of the CDR3: TGTGCCAGCAGCCGGTTGGGGACAGGGGGCGTCTACGAGCAGTACTTC. It specifies CASSRLGTGGVYEQYF.

This sequence joins TRBV6-1 and TRBJ2-7; 16 bases line up with TRBD2. The CDR3 has 18 residues. After removal of 2 bases from V and 7 bases from J, the junction contained 11 bases not matched to a gene. Germline-derived CDR1 and CDR2 are MNHNS and SASEGT. DNA for the CDR3: TGTGCCAGCAGTGAATATCTGGGACTAGCGGGAGGGCCGGTTGAGCAGTACTTC. The encoded protein is CASSEYLGLAGGPVEQYF.

The chain is built from TRBV19 and TRBJ1-5; 9 nucleotides agree with TRBD1. CDR1 is LNHDA and CDR2 is SQIVND in the germline V gene (reference sequence). The V segment lost 3 bases and the J segment 0 bases; nucleotides outside the gene matches: 9. The CDR3 has 18 amino acids. The CDR3 DNA follows: TGTGCCAGTAGTATTAGAACAGGGGGCCAGTATAGCAATCAGCCCCAGCATTTT. Amino acid sequence: CASSIRTGGQYSNQPQHF.

This clone has just one count. The sample contains more than one DNA sequence encoding this CDR3. The chain links TRBV7-9 to TRBJ1-5; 7 bases map to TRBD1. This CDR3 is 16 amino acids long. The V gene's germline CDR1 is SEHNR and CDR2 FQNEAQ (reference sequence). J lost 2 bases, V lost 1 base, and 5 bases had no gene match. The CDR3 DNA follows: TGTGCCAGCAGCTTAGGGGGCAGGGGGGGCAATCAGCCCCAGCATTTT. This encodes CASSLGGRGGNQPQHF.

The chain couples TRBV5-6 to TRBJ1-1; no firm D call. The CDR3 loop spans 15 amino acids. Germline-derived CDR1 and CDR2 are SGHDT and YYEEEE. The germline V and J ends were trimmed by 2 bases and 1 base, with 12 bases remaining between them. This CDR3 is CASSFRGGSNTEAFF. The CDR3, as DNA: TGTGCCAGCAGCTTTAGAGGCGGATCGAACACTGAAGCTTTCTTT.

V gene TRBV7-9 combines with J gene TRBJ2-5; TRBD2 aligns across 11 bases. Trimming at V came to 6 bases and at J to 1 base, leaving 4 bases not matched to a gene. The CDR3 has 15 residues. The V gene's germline CDR1 is SEHNR and CDR2 FQNEAQ (reference sequence). The CDR3 nucleotides read TGTGCCAGCAGACATAGCGGGGGGGCCCAAGAGACCCAGTACTTC. It yields the protein CASRHSGGAQETQYF. The whole variable domain, filled in from reference TRBV7-9 and TRBJ2-5, reads DTGVSQNPRHKITKRGQNVTFRCDPISEHNRLYWYRQTLGQGPEFLTYFQNEAQLEKSRLLSDRFSAERPKGSFSTLEIQRTEQGDSAMYLCASRHSGGAQETQYFGPGTRLLVL.

The chain links TRBV7-2 to TRBJ2-1; D is undetermined. CDR1 SGHTA and CDR2 FQGNSA come from the germline V gene. The CDR3 has 16 residues. V lost 1 base to trimming and J lost 4 bases, with 14 bases between them. In DNA, the CDR3 is TGTGCCAGCAGCTTAGAGCGCGGTGGCCGTTACAATGAGCAGTTCTTC. Its protein product is CASSLERGGRYNEQFF. The complete variable domain, with remaining parts taken from reference TRBV7-2 and TRBJ2-1, reads GAGVSQSPSNKVTEKGKDVELRCDPISGHTALYWYRQSLGQGLEFLIYFQGNSAPDKSGLPSDRFSAERTGGSVSTLTIQRTQQEDSAVYLCASSLERGGRYNEQFFGPGTRLTVL.

This clone has a single count. The chain joins TRBV5-1 to TRBJ2-6, with 7 bases matching TRBD1. J lost 1 base, V lost 1 base, and 8 bases had no gene match. This CDR3 is 18 amino acids long. Germline CDR1 is SGHRS and CDR2 is YFSETQ. The DNA of the CDR3 is TGCGCCAGCAGCTTGCGAGGGGACAGTAAGTCTGGGGCCAACGTCCTGACTTTC. This gives the protein CASSLRGDSKSGANVLTF. The entire variable domain, with the rest obtained from reference TRBV5-1 and TRBJ2-6, is as follows: KAGVTQTPRYLIKTRGQQVTLSCSPISGHRSVSWYQQTPGQGLQFLFEYFSETQRNKGNFPGRFSGRQFSNSRSEMNVSTLELGDSALYLCASSLRGDSKSGANVLTFGAGSRLTVL.

The genes are TRBV2 and TRBJ1-5, with D perhaps TRBD1 (5 bases). CDR1 is SNHLY and CDR2 is FYNNEI in the germline V gene. Trimming pared 8 bases from V and 3 bases from J, leaving 14 bases between. This CDR3 spans 14 amino acids. CDR3 bases: TGTGCCAGCGGCGGGACCCTGTCCAATCAGCCCCAGCATTTT. Its translation: CASGGTLSNQPQHF.

The chain joins TRBV11-2 to TRBJ1-3; 8 bases are shared with TRBD1. CDR3 size: 17 residues. The J segment lost 2 bases and the V segment lost 2 bases, leaving 8 bases of the junction unmatched. The V gene's germline CDR1 is SGHAT and CDR2 FQNNGV. CDR3 sequence: CASSLPTPTGAGNTIYF. CDR3 in DNA: TGTGCCAGCAGCTTACCTACACCGACAGGGGCTGGAAACACCATATATTTT.

The chain links TRBV5-1 to TRBJ2-1; maybe TRBD1 (5 bases). The CDR3 extends over 14 amino acids. Germline CDR1 and CDR2: SGHRS and YFSETQ. V lost 6 bases, J lost 5 bases, and 15 bases lay in between. CDR3 DNA sequence: TGCGCCAGCACCGAAAGGGGCGCTAACAATGAGCAGTTCTTC. Translating gives CASTERGANNEQFF.

This rearrangement joins TRBV5-6 to TRBJ2-1; 13 bases line up with TRBD2. Germline CDR1 reads SGHDT; CDR2 reads YYEEEE. The CDR3 is made up of 17 amino acids. V lost 3 bases to trimming and J lost 2 bases; unmatched junction nucleotides: 5. The CDR3 reads CASSSPLAGGTYNEQFF. The DNA of the CDR3 is TGTGCCAGCAGCTCCCCACTAGCGGGGGGGACCTACAATGAGCAGTTCTTC.

This clone was observed a single time. The gene calls are TRBV6-8 and TRBJ1-5, with D perhaps matching TRBD1 (5 bases). This CDR3 has 15 residues. From germline, CDR1 is MNHGY and CDR2 SAAAGT. V shed 7 bases and J shed 4 bases, with 17 bases lying between them. CDR3 DNA: TGTGCCAGCACCTGGATGGGGCGTAGGAATCAGCCCCAGCATTTT. Translated: CASTWMGRRNQPQHF.

V is TRBV5-1 and J is TRBJ2-7; the D gene is possibly TRBD2 (5 bases). CDR1 SGHRS and CDR2 YFSETQ come from the germline V gene. The CDR3 totals 16 residues. Trimming removed 0 bases at V and 2 bases at J, with 15 bases between. Here the CDR3 DNA reads TGCGCCAGCAGCTTGGGAGCGGATCCTTCTCCCTACGAGCAGTACTTC. Encoded protein: CASSLGADPSPYEQYF.

The rearrangement joins TRBV25-1 to TRBJ2-3; 10 nucleotides agree with TRBD2. Unmatched junction bases numbered 13, after V lost 5 bases and J lost 2 bases. This CDR3 is built from 18 residues. Germline loops: CDR1 MGHDK, CDR2 SYGVNS. The CDR3, as DNA: TGTGCCAGCAGTCGAACTAGCGGGGCCCATATGGACACAGATACGCAGTATTTT. This encodes CASSRTSGAHMDTDTQYF.

CDR3 bases: TGTGCCTGGAACAAAGACAGGGGGCGATGGACCTTC. Its translation is CAWNKDRGRWTF. This rearrangement joins TRBV30 to TRBJ1-2; 10 bases align to TRBD1. V lost 4 bases, J lost 14 bases, and 10 bases stayed unmatched. The germline gives CDR1 GTSNPN, CDR2 SVGIG (reference sequence). This CDR3 has 12 residues.